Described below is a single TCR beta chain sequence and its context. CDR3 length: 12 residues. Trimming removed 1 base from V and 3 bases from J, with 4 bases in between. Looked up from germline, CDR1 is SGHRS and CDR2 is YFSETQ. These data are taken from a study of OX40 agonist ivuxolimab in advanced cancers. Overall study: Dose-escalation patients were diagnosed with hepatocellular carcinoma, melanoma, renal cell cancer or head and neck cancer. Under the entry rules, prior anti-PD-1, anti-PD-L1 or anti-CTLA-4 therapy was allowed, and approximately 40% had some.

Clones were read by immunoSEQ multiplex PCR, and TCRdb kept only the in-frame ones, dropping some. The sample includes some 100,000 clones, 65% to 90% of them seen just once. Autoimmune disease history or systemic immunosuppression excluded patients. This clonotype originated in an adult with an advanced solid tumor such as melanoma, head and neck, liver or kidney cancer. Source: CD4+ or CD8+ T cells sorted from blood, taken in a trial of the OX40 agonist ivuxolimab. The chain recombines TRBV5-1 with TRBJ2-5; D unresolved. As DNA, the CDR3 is TGCGCCAGCAGCTTGACAGAAGAGACCCAGTACTTC. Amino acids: CASSLTEETQYF.